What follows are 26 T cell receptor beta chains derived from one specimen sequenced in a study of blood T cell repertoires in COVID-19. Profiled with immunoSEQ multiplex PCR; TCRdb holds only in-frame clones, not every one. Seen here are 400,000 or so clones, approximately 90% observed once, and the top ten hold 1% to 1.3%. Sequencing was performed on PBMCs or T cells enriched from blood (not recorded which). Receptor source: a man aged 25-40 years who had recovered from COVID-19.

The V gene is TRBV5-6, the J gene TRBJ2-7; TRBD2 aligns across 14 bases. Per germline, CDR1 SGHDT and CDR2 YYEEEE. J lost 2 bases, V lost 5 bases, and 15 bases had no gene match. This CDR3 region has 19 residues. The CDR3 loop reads CASRWWGLAGERGPYEQYF. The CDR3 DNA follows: TGTGCCAGCAGATGGTGGGGACTAGCGGGAGAGAGGGGTCCCTACGAGCAGTACTTC.

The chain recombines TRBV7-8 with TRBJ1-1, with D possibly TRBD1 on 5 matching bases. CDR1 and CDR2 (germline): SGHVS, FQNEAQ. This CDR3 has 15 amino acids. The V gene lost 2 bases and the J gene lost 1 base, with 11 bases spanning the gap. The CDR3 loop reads CASSLRGDWNTEAFF. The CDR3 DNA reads TGTGCCAGCAGCTTACGGGGGGATTGGAACACTGAAGCTTTCTTT.

The CDR3 spells CASSLVPLNEQFF. CDR3 in DNA: TGTGCCAGCAGCTTAGTCCCCCTCAATGAGCAGTTCTTC. The gene calls are TRBV7-2 and TRBJ2-1; no firm D call. V was shortened by 1 base and J by 6 bases, with 7 bases between the two germline ends. The CDR3 covers 13 residues. Per germline, CDR1 SGHTA and CDR2 FQGNSA.

The CDR3 DNA sequence: TGTGCCAGCAGTGAGCGGACTAGCGCCTACACAGATACGCAGTATTTT. Encoded protein: CASSERTSAYTDTQYF. The chain links TRBV6-1 to TRBJ2-3; 9 positions agree with TRBD2. This CDR3 is 16 amino acids long. V gave up 3 bases and J gave up 2 bases; unmatched junction bases: 6. Looked up from germline, CDR1 is MNHNS and CDR2 is SASEGT.

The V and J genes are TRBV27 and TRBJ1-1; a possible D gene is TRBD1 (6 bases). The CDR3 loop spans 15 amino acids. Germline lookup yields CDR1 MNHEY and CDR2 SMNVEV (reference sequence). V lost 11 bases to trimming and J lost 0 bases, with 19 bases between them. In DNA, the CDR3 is TGTGCCTCGCGGGGGGGGGCGAATCTGAACACTGAAGCTTTCTTT. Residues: CASRGGANLNTEAFF.

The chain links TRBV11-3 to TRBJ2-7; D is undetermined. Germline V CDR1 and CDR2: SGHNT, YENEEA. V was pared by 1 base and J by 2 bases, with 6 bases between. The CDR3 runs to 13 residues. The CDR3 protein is CASSLGATYEQYF. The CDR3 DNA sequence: TGTGCCAGCAGCTTAGGGGCCACCTACGAGCAGTACTTC.

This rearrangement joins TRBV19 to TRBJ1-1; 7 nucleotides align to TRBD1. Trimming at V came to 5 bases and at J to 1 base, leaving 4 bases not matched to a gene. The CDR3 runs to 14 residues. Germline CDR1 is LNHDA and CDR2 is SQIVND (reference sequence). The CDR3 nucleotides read TGTGCCAGTAGTTGGGACAGCGGGAACACTGAAGCTTTCTTT. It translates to CASSWDSGNTEAFF.

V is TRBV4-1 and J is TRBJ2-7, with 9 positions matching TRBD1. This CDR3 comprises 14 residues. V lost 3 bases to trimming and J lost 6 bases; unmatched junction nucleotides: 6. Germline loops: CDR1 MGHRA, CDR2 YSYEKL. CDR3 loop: CASSHGQGMGEQYF. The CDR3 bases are TGCGCCAGCAGCCACGGACAGGGGATGGGCGAGCAGTACTTC.

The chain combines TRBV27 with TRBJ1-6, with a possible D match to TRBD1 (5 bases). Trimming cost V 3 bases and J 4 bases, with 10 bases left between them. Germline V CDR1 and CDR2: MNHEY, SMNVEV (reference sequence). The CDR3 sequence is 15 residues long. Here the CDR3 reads CASSFRTSYNSPLHF. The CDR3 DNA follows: TGTGCCAGCAGTTTTAGGACATCGTATAATTCACCCCTCCACTTT.

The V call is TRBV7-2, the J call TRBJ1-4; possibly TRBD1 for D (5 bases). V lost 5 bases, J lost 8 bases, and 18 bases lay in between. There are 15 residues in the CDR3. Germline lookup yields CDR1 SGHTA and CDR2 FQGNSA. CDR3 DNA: TGTGCCAGCAGCCCCAATGGGGCGGTGGGGGAAAAACTGTTTTTT. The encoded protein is CASSPNGAVGEKLFF.

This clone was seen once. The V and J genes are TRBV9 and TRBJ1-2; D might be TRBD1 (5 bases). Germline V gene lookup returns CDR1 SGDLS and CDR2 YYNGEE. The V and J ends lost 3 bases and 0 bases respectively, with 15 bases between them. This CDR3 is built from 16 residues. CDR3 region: CASSGGTRGANYGYTF. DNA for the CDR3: TGTGCCAGCAGCGGCGGGACTAGGGGTGCTAACTATGGCTACACCTTC.

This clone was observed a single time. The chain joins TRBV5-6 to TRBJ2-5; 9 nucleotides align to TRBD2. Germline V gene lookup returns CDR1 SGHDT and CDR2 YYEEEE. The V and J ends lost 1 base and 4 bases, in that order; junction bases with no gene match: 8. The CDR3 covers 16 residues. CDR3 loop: CASSLSLAGTAETQYF. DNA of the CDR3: TGTGCCAGCAGCTTGTCGCTAGCGGGGACCGCAGAGACCCAGTACTTC.

CDR3 residues: CASSQRTGSSGNTIYF. CDR3 coding DNA: TGTGCCAGCAGCCAGCGGACAGGGAGTAGTGGAAACACCATATATTTT. The chain carries TRBV11-2 and TRBJ1-3, with TRBD1 identical over 8 bases. CDR1 SGHAT and CDR2 FQNNGV come from the germline V gene. The V segment lost 5 bases and the J segment 3 bases; nucleotides outside the gene matches: 9. CDR3 length: 16 amino acids.

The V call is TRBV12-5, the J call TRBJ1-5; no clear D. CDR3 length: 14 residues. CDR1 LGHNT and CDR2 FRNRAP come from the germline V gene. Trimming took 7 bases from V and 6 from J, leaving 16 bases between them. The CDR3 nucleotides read TGTGCTAGTGCCCTCGGACTTCAACCTCAGCCCCAGCATTTT. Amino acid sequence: CASALGLQPQPQHF.

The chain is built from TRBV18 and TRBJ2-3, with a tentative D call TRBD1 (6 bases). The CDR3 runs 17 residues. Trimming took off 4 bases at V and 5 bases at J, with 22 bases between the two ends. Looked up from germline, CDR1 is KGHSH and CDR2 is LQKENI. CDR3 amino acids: CASSLLQGPTEGDTQYF. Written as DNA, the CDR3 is TGTGCCAGCTCACTATTACAGGGACCGACTGAAGGAGATACGCAGTATTTT.

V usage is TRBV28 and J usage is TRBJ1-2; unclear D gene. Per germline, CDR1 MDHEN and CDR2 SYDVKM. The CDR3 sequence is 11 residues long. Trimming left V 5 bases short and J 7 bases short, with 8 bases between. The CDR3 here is CASSVERGYTF. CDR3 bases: TGTGCCAGCAGTGTAGAGCGTGGCTACACCTTC.

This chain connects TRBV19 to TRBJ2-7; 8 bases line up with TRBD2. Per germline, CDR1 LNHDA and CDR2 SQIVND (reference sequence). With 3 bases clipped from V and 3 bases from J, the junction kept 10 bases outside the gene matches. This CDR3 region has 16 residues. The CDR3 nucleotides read TGTGCCAGTAGTATCTATAGGAGCGGGAGTTTCTACGAGCAGTACTTC. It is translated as CASSIYRSGSFYEQYF.

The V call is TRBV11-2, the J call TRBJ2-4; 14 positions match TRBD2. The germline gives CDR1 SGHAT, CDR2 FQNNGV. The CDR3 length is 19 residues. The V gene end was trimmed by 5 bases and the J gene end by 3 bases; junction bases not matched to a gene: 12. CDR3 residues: CASSPEYGTSGSGKNIQYF. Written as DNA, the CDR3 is TGTGCCAGCAGCCCTGAGTACGGGACTAGCGGGAGTGGCAAAAACATTCAGTACTTC.

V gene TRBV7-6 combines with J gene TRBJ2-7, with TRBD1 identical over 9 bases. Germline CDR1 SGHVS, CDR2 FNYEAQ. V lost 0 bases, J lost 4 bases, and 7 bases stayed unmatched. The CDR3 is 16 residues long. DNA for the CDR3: TGTGCCAGCAGCTTAGCCGTCGGACAGGGGTTTTACGAGCAGTACTTC. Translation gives CASSLAVGQGFYEQYF.

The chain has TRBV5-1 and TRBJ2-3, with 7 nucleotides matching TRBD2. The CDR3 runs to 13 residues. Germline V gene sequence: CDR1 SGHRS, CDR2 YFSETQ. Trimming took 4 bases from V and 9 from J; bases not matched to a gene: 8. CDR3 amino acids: CASSPSGTNTQYF. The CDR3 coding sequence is TGCGCCAGCAGCCCCTCGGGGACTAACACGCAGTATTTT.

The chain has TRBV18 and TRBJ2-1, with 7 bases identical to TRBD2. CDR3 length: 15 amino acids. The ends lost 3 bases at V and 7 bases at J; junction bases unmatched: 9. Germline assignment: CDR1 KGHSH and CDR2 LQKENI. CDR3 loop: CASSPRGLGMNEQFF. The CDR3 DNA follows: TGTGCCAGCTCACCTCGCGGACTAGGGATGAATGAGCAGTTCTTC.

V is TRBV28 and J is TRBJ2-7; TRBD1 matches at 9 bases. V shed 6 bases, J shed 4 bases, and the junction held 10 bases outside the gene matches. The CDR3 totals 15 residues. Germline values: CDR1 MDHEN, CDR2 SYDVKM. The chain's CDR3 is CASRTGQGFLYEQYF. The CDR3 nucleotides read TGTGCCAGCAGAACCGGACAGGGGTTTCTATACGAGCAGTACTTC. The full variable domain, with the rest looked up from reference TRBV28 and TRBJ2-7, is DVKVTQSSRYLVKRTGEKVFLECVQDMDHENMFWYRQDPGLGLRLIYFSYDVKMKEKGDIPEGYSVSREKKERFSLILESASTNQTSMYLCASRTGQGFLYEQYFGPGTRLTVT.

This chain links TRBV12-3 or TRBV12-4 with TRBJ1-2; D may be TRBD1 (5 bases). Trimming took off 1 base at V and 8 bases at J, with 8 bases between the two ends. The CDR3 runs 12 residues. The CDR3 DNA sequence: TGTGCCAGCAGTTTAGGTACAGGCGGCTACACCTTC. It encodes CASSLGTGGYTF.

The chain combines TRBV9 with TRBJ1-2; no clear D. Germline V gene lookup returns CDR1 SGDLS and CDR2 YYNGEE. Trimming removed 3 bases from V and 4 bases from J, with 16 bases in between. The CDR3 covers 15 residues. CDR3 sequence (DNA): TGTGCCAGCAGCGATATATTCGGTGGTGGCTATGGCTACACCTTC. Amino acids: CASSDIFGGGYGYTF.

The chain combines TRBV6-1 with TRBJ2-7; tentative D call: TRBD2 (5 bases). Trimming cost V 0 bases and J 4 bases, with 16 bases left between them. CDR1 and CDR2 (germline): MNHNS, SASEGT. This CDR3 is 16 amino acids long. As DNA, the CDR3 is TGTGCCAGCAGTGAAGCCGGACTCCACATGACGTACGAGCAGTACTTC. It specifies CASSEAGLHMTYEQYF.

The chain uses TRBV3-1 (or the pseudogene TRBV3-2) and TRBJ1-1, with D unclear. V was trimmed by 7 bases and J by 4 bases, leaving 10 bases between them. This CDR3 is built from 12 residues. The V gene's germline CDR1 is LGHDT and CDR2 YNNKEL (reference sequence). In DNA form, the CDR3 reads TGTGCCAGCACCCTTGGCGGCACTGAAGCTTTCTTT. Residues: CASTLGGTEAFF.